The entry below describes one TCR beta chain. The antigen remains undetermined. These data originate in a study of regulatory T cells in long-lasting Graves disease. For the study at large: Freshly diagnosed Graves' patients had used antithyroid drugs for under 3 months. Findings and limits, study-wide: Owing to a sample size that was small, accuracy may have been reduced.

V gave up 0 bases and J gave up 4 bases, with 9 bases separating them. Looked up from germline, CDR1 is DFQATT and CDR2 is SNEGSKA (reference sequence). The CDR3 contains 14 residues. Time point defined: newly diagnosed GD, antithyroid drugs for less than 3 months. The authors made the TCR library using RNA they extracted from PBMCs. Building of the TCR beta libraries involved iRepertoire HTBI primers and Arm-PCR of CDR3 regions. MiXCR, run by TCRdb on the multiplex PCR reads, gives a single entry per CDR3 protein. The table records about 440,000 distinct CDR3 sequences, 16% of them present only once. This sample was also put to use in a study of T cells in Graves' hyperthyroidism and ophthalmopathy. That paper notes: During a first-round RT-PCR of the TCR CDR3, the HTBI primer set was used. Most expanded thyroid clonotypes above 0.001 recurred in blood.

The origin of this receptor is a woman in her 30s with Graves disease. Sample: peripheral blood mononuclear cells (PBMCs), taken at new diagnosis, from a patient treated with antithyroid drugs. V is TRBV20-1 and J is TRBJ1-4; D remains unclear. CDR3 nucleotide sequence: TGCAGTGCTAGAGAAGCCAGGCTTAATGAAAAACTGTTTTTT. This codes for CSAREARLNEKLFF.